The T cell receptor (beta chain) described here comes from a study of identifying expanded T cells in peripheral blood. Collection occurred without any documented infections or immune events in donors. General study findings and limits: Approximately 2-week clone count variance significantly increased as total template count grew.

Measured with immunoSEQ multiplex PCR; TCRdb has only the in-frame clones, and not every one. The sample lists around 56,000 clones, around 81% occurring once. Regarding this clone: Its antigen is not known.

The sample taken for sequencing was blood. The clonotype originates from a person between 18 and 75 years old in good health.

The CDR3 nucleotides read TGCGCCAGCAGCAAGAGTGGAGGACAGGTCCGAGAGACCCAGTACTTC. Amino acid sequence: CASSKSGGQVRETQYF. The V call is TRBV5-1, the J call TRBJ2-5; 7 nucleotides align to TRBD1. Trimming at V came to 4 bases and at J to 4 bases, leaving 13 bases not matched to a gene. Germline CDR1 and CDR2: SGHRS and YFSETQ. CDR3 length: 16 residues.